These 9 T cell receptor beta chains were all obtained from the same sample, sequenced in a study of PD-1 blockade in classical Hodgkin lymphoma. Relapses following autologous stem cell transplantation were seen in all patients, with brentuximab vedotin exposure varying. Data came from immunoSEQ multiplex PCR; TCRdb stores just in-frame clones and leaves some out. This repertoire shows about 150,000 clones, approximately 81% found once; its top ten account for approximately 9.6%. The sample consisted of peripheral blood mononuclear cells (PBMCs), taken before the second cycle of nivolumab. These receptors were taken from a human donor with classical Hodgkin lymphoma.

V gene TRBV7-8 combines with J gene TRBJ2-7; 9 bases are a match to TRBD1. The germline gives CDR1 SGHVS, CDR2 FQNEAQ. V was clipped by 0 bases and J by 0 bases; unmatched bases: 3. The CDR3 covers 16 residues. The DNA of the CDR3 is TGTGCCAGCAGCTTAGCGACAGGGGGGCGCTCCTACGAGCAGTACTTC. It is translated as CASSLATGGRSYEQYF.

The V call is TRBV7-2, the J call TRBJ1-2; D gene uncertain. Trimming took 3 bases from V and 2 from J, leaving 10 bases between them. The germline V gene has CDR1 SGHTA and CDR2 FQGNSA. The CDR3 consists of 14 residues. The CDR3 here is CASSFPPLNYGYTF. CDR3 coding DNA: TGTGCCAGCAGCTTCCCCCCGCTAAACTATGGCTACACCTTC. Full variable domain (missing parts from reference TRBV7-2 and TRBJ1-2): GAGVSQSPSNKVTEKGKDVELRCDPISGHTALYWYRQSLGQGLEFLIYFQGNSAPDKSGLPSDRFSAERTGGSVSTLTIQRTQQEDSAVYLCASSFPPLNYGYTFGSGTRLTVV.

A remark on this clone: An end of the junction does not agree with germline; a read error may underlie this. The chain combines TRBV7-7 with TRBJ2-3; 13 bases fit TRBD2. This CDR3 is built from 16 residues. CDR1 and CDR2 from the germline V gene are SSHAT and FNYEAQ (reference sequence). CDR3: CASSSGLAGVTDTQYF. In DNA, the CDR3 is TGTGCTAGCAGCTCCGGACTAGCGGGGGTCACAGATACGCAGTATTTT.

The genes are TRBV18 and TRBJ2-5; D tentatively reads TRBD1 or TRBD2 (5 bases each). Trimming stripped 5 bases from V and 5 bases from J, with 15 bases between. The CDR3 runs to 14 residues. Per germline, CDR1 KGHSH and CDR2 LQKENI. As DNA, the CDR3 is TGTGCCAGCTCATTATCCGGGACCTTTGAGACCCAGTACTTC. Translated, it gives CASSLSGTFETQYF.

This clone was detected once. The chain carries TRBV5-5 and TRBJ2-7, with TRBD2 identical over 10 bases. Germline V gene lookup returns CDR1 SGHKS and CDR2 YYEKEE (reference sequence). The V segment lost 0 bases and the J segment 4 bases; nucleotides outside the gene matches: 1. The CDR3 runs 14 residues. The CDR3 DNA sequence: TGTGCCAGCAGCTTGGAGCGGGAGGGTTACGAGCAGTACTTC. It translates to CASSLEREGYEQYF.

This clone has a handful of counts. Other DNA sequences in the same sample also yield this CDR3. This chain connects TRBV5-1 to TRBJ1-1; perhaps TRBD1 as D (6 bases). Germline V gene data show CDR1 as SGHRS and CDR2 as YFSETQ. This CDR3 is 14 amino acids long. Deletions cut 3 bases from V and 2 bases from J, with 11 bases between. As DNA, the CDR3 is TGCGCCAGCAGCTCGACAGGCCTAAACACTGAAGCTTTCTTT. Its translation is CASSSTGLNTEAFF.

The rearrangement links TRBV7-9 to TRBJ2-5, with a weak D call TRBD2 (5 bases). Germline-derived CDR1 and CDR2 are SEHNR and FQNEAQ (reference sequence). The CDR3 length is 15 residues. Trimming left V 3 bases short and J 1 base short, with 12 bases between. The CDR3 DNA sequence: TGTGCCAGCAGCTTGATAGAGGGAACCCAAGAGACCCAGTACTTC. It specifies CASSLIEGTQETQYF.

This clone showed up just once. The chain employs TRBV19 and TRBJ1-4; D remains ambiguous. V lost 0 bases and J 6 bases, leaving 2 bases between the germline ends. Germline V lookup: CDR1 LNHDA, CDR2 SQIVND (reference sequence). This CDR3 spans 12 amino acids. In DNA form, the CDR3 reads TGTGCCAGTAGTATAGAGGATGAAAAACTGTTTTTT. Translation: CASSIEDEKLFF.

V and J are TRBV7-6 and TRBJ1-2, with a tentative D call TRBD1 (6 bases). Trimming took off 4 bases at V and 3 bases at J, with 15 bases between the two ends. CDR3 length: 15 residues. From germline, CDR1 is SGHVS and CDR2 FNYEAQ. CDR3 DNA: TGTGCCAGCAGCTCAATGGGGGGCGCCGACTATGGCTACACCTTC. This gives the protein CASSSMGGADYGYTF.